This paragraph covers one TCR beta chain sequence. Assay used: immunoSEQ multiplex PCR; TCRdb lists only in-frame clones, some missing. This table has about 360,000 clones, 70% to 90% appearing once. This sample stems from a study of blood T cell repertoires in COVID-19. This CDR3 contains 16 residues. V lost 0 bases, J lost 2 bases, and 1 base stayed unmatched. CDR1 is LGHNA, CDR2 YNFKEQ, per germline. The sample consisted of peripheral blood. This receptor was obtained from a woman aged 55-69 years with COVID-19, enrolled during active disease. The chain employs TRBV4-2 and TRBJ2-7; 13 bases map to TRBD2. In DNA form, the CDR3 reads TGTGCCAGCAGCCAAGAGGGACTAGCGGGGACCTACGAGCAGTACTTC. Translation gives CASSQEGLAGTYEQYF.